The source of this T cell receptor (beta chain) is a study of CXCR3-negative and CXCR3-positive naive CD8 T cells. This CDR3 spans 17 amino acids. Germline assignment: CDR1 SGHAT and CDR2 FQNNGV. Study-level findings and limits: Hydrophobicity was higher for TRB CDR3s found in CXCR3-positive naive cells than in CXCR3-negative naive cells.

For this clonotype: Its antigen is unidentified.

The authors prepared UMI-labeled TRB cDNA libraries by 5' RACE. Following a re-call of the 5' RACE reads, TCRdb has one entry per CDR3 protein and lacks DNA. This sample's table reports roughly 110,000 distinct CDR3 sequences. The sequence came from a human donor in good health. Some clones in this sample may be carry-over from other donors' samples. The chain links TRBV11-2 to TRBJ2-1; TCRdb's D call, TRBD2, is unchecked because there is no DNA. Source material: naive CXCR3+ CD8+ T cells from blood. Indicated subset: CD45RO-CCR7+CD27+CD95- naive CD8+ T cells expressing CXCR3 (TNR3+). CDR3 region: CASSPGLGGSGYNEQFF.